This T cell receptor (beta chain) was recovered during a study of T cell responses to AZD1222 COVID-19 vaccine. Findings of the study overall: Every sample of the repertoires postdated the peak T cell response. Spike was spanned by vaccine-associated CD4 TCRs, with dominance at 160-218 and 743-854. Females made up more of the donors, who were largely white British, and clonal diversity may have come out too low. Spike-specific TCR breadth rose after two AZD1222 doses, and depth rose as well.

The length of the CDR3 is 14 residues. Per germline, CDR1 MNHEY and CDR2 SVGAGI. Trimming shortened V by 2 bases and J by 3 bases, and 10 bases separated the two germline ends. Method: immunoSEQ multiplex PCR; TCRdb's copy keeps in-frame clones and lacks some. Here the sample spans around 140,000 clones, approximately 92% being singletons. As concerns this clone: Antigen specificity is unknown.

The sample consisted of peripheral blood, taken on day 0 of AZD1222 vaccination. The chain couples TRBV6-5 to TRBJ2-5, with no clear D. This TCR was sampled from an adult in good health. CDR3 loop: CASSYRAQKETQYF. DNA of the CDR3: TGTGCCAGCAGTTACAGGGCACAGAAAGAGACCCAGTACTTC.